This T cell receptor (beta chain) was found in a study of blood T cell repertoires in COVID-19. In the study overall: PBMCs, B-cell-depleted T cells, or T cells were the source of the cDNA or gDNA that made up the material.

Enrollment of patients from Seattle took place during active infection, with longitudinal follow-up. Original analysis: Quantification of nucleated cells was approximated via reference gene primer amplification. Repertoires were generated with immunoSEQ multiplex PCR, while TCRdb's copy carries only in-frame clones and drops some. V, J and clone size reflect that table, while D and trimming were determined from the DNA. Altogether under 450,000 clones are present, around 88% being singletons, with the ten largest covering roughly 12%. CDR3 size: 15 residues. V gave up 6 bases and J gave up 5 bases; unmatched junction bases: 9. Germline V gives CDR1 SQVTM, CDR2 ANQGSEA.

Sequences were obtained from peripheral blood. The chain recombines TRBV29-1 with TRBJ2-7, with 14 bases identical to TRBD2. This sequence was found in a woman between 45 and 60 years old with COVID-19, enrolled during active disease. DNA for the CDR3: TGCAGCGTGGCACCACAGGGACTAGCGGGGGACGAGCAGTACTTC. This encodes CSVAPQGLAGDEQYF.